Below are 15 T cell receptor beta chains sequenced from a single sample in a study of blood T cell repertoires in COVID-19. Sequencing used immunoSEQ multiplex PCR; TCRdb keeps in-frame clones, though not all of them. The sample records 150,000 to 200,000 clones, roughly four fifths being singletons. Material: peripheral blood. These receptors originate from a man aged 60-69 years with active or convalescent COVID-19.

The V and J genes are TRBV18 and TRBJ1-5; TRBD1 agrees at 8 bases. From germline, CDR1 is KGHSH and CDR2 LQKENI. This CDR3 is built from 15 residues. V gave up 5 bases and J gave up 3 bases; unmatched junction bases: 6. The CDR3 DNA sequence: TGTGCCAGCTCAGAAGGACAGGGCCCCAATCAGCCCCAGCATTTT. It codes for CASSEGQGPNQPQHF.

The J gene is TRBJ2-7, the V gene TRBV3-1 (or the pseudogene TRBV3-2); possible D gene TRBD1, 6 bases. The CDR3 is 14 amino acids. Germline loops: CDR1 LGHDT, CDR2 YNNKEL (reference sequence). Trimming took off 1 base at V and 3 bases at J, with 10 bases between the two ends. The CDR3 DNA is TGTGCCAGCAGCCAAGCGTGGGACAACTACGAGCAGTACTTC. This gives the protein CASSQAWDNYEQYF.

CDR3 bases: TGCGCCAGCAGCCAAGAACTAGCGGTGGTGGAGACCCAGTACTTC. Translation: CASSQELAVVETQYF. The chain has TRBV4-1 and TRBJ2-5; TRBD2 matches 8 bases. The junction had 5 bases not matched to a gene; V was cut back by 0 bases and J by 5 bases. Germline lookup yields CDR1 MGHRA and CDR2 YSYEKL. The CDR3 is 15 residues long.

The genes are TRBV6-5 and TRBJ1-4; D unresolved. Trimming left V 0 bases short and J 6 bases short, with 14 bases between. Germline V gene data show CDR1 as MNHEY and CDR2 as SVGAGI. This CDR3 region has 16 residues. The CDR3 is CASSYSRRSRDEKLFF. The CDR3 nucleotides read TGTGCCAGCAGTTACTCGCGACGGTCTCGGGATGAAAAACTGTTTTTT.

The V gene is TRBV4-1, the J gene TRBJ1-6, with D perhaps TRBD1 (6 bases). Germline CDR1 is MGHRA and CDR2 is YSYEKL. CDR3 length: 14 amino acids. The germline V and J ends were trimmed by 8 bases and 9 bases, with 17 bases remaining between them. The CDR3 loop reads CASSPGAPGSPLHF. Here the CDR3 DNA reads TGCGCCAGCTCACCAGGGGCCCCAGGTTCACCCCTCCACTTT.

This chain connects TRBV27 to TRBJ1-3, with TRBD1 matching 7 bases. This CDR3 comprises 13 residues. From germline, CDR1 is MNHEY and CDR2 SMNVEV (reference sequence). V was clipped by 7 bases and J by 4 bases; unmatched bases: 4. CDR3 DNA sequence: TGTGCCAGCACGCCGGGACAGGGAAACACCATATATTTT. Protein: CASTPGQGNTIYF.

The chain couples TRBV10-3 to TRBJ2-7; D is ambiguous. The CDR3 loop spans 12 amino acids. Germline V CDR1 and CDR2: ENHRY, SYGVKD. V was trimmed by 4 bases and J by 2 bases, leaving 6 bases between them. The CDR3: CAISAAAYEQYF. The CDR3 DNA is TGTGCCATCAGTGCCGCAGCCTACGAGCAGTACTTC.

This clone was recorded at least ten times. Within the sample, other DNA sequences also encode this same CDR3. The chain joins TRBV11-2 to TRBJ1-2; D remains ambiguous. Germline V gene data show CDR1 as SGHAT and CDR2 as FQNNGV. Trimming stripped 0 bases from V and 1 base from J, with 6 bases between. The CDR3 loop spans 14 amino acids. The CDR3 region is CASSLDPGNYGYTF. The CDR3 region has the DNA TGTGCCAGCAGCTTAGATCCGGGTAACTATGGCTACACCTTC.

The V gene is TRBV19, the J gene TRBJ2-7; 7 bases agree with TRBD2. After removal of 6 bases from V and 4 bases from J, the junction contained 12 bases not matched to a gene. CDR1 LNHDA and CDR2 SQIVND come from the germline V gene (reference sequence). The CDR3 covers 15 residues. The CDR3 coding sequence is TGTGCCAGTAGCCCCGGCGCGGGAGCGGCGTACGAGCAGTACTTC. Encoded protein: CASSPGAGAAYEQYF.

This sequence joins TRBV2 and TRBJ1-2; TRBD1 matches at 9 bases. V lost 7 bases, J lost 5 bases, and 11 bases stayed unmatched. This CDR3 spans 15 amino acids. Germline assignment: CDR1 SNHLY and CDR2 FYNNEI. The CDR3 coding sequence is TGTGCCAGCAAGTCGGGCGGGACAGGGAATTATGGCTACACCTTC. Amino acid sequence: CASKSGGTGNYGYTF.

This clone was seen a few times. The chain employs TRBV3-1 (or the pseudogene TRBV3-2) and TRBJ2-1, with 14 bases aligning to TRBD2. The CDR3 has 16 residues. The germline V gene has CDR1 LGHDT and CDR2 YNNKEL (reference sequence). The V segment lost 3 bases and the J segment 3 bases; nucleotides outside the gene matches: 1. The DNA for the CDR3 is TGTGCCAGCAGCCACGGGACTAGCGGGGGCTACAATGAGCAGTTCTTC. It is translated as CASSHGTSGGYNEQFF.

The CDR3 nucleotides are TGTGCCAGTAGTCTTGTACCCGGCGAGCAGTACTTC. It translates to CASSLVPGEQYF. The chain has TRBV19 and TRBJ2-7; no clear D gene. The germline V and J ends were trimmed by 5 bases and 6 bases, with 11 bases remaining between them. Germline V gene sequence: CDR1 LNHDA, CDR2 SQIVND (reference sequence). The CDR3 is made up of 12 amino acids. The whole variable domain, filled in from reference TRBV19 and TRBJ2-7, reads DGGITQSPKYLFRKEGQNVTLSCEQNLNHDAMYWYRQDPGQGLRLIYYSQIVNDFQKGDIAEGYSVSREKKESFPLTVTSAQKNPTAFYLCASSLVPGEQYFGPGTRLTVT.

Written as DNA, the CDR3 is TGCGCCAGCAGCCAAGAGGGACTAGCGGGAGCAGATACGCAGTATTTT. It yields the protein CASSQEGLAGADTQYF. The chain joins TRBV4-1 to TRBJ2-3; 14 bases are a match to TRBD2. V dropped 0 bases and J dropped 4; count of bases not matched to a gene: 0. This CDR3 is 16 amino acids long. The germline V gene encodes CDR1 MGHRA and CDR2 YSYEKL.

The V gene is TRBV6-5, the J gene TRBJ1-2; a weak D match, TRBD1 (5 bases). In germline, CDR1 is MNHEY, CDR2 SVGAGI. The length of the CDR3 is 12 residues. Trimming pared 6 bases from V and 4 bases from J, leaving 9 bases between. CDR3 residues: CASRDSVYGYTF. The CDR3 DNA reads TGTGCCAGCAGAGACAGTGTCTATGGCTACACCTTC.

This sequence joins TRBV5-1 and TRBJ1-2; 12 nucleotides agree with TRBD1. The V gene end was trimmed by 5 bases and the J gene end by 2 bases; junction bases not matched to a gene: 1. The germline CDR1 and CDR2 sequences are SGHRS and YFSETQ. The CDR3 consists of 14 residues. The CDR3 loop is CASRGQGANYGYTF. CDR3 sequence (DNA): TGCGCCAGCAGGGGACAGGGGGCGAACTATGGCTACACCTTC.